The 29 T cell receptor beta chains below were found in one sample sequenced in a study of vaccination and CD4 T cells after COVID-19. Sample time point: late sampling 161 to 241 days after vaccination in a few convalescent patients. Treatment in this sample: approximately 9-day PBMC culture with coronavirus spike peptide pools or control peptides (ViraFEST assay). An Oncomine TCR Beta short-read assay was used to sequence the DNA from cultured CD4+ T cells. TCRdb passed the PCR reads through MiXCR, listing each CDR3 protein once. The table shows approximately 17,000 distinct CDR3 sequences, with under 60% occurring only once. No antigen is known for these receptors. This specimen was CD4+ T cells from blood, cultured in vitro, taken about 7 months after SARS-CoV-2 vaccination. These TCRs come from a human donor who had recovered from COVID-19.

J is TRBJ2-5 and V is TRBV27; 13 nucleotides agree with TRBD2. The CDR3 runs to 15 residues. The germline V gene has CDR1 MNHEY and CDR2 SMNVEV (reference sequence). Unmatched junction bases numbered 5, after V lost 6 bases and J lost 4 bases. The chain's CDR3 is CASSQGLAGVETQYF. CDR3 bases: TGTGCCAGCAGCCAAGGACTAGCGGGAGTAGAGACCCAGTACTTC.

The chain employs TRBV20-1 and TRBJ1-2; D might be TRBD1 (5 bases). With 0 bases removed from V and 1 base from J, the gap between germline ends came to 21 bases. Germline V CDR1 and CDR2: DFQATT, SNEGSKA (reference sequence). CDR3 size: 18 residues. This chain's CDR3 is CSARDPGTKRFLNYGYTF. CDR3 in DNA: TGCAGTGCTAGAGATCCTGGGACGAAAAGATTCCTTAACTATGGCTACACCTTC.

This chain uses TRBV20-1 with TRBJ2-2; D gene unclear. From germline, CDR1 is DFQATT and CDR2 SNEGSKA (reference sequence). CDR3 length equals 12 residues. V was clipped by 3 bases and J by 4 bases, with 6 bases between them. CDR3 amino acids: CSASEGTGELFF. CDR3 DNA sequence: TGCAGTGCTAGCGAAGGCACCGGGGAGCTGTTTTTT.

This clonotype appeared a single time. The rearrangement joins TRBV7-2 to TRBJ2-1; 9 bases match TRBD2. The V gene's germline CDR1 is SGHTA and CDR2 FQGNSA. Trimming removed 4 bases from V and 7 bases from J; junction bases left unmatched: 14. The CDR3 length is 17 residues. The CDR3, as DNA: TGTGCCAGCAGCTCCCTTCGGTTCTTGCGGGAGGGAAATGAGCAGTTCTTC. It encodes CASSSLRFLREGNEQFF.

This clonotype was seen a few times. The chain couples TRBV27 to TRBJ2-5; possibly TRBD1 or TRBD2 for D (5 bases each). V was pared by 5 bases and J by 1 base, with 11 bases between. The CDR3 has 14 amino acids. The germline V gene encodes CDR1 MNHEY and CDR2 SMNVEV (reference sequence). The CDR3 DNA is TGTGCCAGCAGTAGGGGAGTCTTCCAAGAGACCCAGTACTTC. Residues: CASSRGVFQETQYF.

J is TRBJ2-7 and V is TRBV20-1, with 7 bases lining up with TRBD1. Germline V lookup: CDR1 DFQATT, CDR2 SNEGSKA (reference sequence). The V segment lost 6 bases and the J segment 7 bases; nucleotides outside the gene matches: 9. CDR3 length: 12 residues. The CDR3 coding sequence is TGCAGTGCCATGGCCTCACAGGGGGAGCAGTACTTC. Residues: CSAMASQGEQYF.

V and J are TRBV15 and TRBJ2-1, with 7 bases matching TRBD2. CDR3 length: 14 residues. Germline V gives CDR1 LNHNV, CDR2 YYDKDF (reference sequence). V lost 5 bases and J lost 4; bases outside the gene matches: 5. The CDR3 loop reads CATSSGGGYNEQFF. Written as DNA, the CDR3 is TGTGCCACCAGCTCCGGCGGGGGATACAATGAGCAGTTCTTC.

The V gene is TRBV5-1, the J gene TRBJ1-2, with TRBD1 as a possible D gene (5 bases). The V end lost 4 bases, the J end lost 3 bases, and 13 bases lay between the germline ends. The germline CDR1 and CDR2 sequences are SGHRS and YFSETQ. CDR3 length equals 14 residues. CDR3 loop: CASSRDGTDYGYTF. DNA of the CDR3: TGCGCCAGCAGCCGGGACGGTACAGACTATGGCTACACCTTC.

The chain employs TRBV12-3 or TRBV12-4 and TRBJ1-1; the D is unclear. The CDR3 spans 13 residues. With 7 bases removed from V and 1 base from J, the gap between germline ends came to 10 bases. The CDR3, as DNA: TGTGCCAGCAATCCGTTTGGGAACACTGAAGCTTTCTTT. Its translation is CASNPFGNTEAFF.

The chain couples TRBV12-3 or TRBV12-4 to TRBJ2-1; TRBD2 agrees at 13 bases. V lost 4 bases, J lost 4 bases, and 7 bases stayed unmatched. The CDR3 is 17 amino acids. CDR3 nucleotides: TGTGCCAGCAGTTCTGGGTCGACTAGCGGGGGGTACAATGAGCAGTTCTTC. It specifies CASSSGSTSGGYNEQFF.

This chain connects TRBV12-1 to TRBJ2-7; the table's D call TRBD1 went unverified against the DNA. TRBV12-1 is annotated as a pseudogene. The length of the CDR3 is 13 residues. CDR3 bases: TGTGCCAGCCCCCCGACAGGGAGGGACGAGCAGTACTTC. Translating it yields CASPPTGRDEQYF.

V is TRBV6-1 and J is TRBJ1-5; D gene uncertain. Germline V CDR1 and CDR2: MNHNS, SASEGT. V dropped 6 bases and J dropped 2 bases, with 17 bases sitting between them. The CDR3 is made up of 16 amino acids. Here the CDR3 reads CASRMAPWSGNQPQHF. The DNA for the CDR3 is TGTGCCAGCAGGATGGCCCCTTGGAGCGGCAATCAGCCCCAGCATTTT.

This clonotype has a single count. The chain joins TRBV7-2 to TRBJ2-1, with 9 positions matching TRBD1. Germline V gene lookup returns CDR1 SGHTA and CDR2 FQGNSA. This CDR3 contains 14 residues. The ends lost 5 bases at V and 6 bases at J; junction bases unmatched: 5. The CDR3 sequence is CASSPGTGLNEQFF. For the CDR3, the DNA is TGTGCCAGCAGCCCAGGGACAGGGCTCAATGAGCAGTTCTTC.

CDR3 protein: CASSSRQNNYGYTF. The CDR3 coding sequence is TGTGCCAGCAGCAGCCGACAGAATAACTATGGCTACACCTTC. The chain carries TRBV7-9 and TRBJ1-2, with D possibly being TRBD1 (5 bases). This CDR3 spans 14 amino acids. Germline CDR1 is SEHNR and CDR2 is FQNEAQ (reference sequence). The V end was cut by 5 bases, the J end by 1 base, with 11 bases between.

The chain joins TRBV20-1 to TRBJ1-3; no firm D call. V shed 6 bases and J shed 4 bases, with 13 bases lying between them. The CDR3 extends over 13 amino acids. Germline V gene sequence: CDR1 DFQATT, CDR2 SNEGSKA (reference sequence). CDR3 bases: TGCAGTGCCGCGTGGTCGCACGGAAACACCATATATTTT. Protein: CSAAWSHGNTIYF.

The chain couples TRBV4-2 to TRBJ2-7, with 12 bases identical to TRBD2. Germline V CDR1 and CDR2: LGHNA, YNFKEQ. The length of the CDR3 is 15 residues. V gave up 3 bases and J gave up 3 bases; unmatched junction bases: 3. CDR3 coding DNA: TGTGCCAGCAGCCAGCTACTAGCGGGGGGCTACGAGCAGTACTTC. Its protein product is CASSQLLAGGYEQYF.

The chain couples TRBV19 to TRBJ1-2, with TRBD1 as a possible D gene (5 bases). The CDR3 sequence is 14 residues long. V was trimmed by 8 bases and J by 0 bases, leaving 13 bases between them. The germline V gene encodes CDR1 LNHDA and CDR2 SQIVND (reference sequence). As DNA, the CDR3 is TGTGCCAGTGAAAGGGACGGAGCTAACTATGGCTACACCTTC. Its protein product is CASERDGANYGYTF. Looking up the rest from reference TRBV19 and TRBJ1-2 gives the full variable domain: DGGITQSPKYLFRKEGQNVTLSCEQNLNHDAMYWYRQDPGQGLRLIYYSQIVNDFQKGDIAEGYSVSREKKESFPLTVTSAQKNPTAFYLCASERDGANYGYTFGSGTRLTVV.

J is TRBJ2-3 and V is TRBV20-1; TRBD2 is a possible D gene (6 bases). Per germline, CDR1 DFQATT and CDR2 SNEGSKA (reference sequence). V lost 1 base and J lost 1, with 12 bases in between. There are 15 residues in the CDR3. CDR3 loop: CSARVSGRRTDTQYF. The CDR3 region has the DNA TGCAGTGCTAGAGTTAGCGGCCGACGCACAGATACGCAGTATTTT.

This clonotype was seen a single time. The chain employs TRBV7-3 and TRBJ2-1; 8 bases match TRBD2. CDR1 SGHTA and CDR2 FQGTGA come from the germline V gene. There are 15 residues in the CDR3. Trimming at V came to 2 bases and at J to 5 bases, leaving 5 bases not matched to a gene. This CDR3 is CASSLRASGHNEQFF. Written as DNA, the CDR3 is TGTGCCAGCAGCTTACGGGCTAGCGGGCACAATGAGCAGTTCTTC.

This clonotype was counted only a few times. The chain uses TRBV24-1 and TRBJ2-5; 12 bases are a match to TRBD2. Germline assignment: CDR1 KGHDR and CDR2 SFDVKD. The trim removed 4 bases at V and 3 bases at J, leaving 11 bases unmatched. CDR3 length: 18 residues. Written as DNA, the CDR3 is TGTGCCACCAGTGACGCCCTCCCTAGCGGGAGGGCCGAAGAGACCCAGTACTTC. Translating gives CATSDALPSGRAEETQYF.

The chain links TRBV19 to TRBJ2-1; 10 bases agree with TRBD2. Germline values: CDR1 LNHDA, CDR2 SQIVND (reference sequence). The trim removed 5 bases at V and 9 bases at J, leaving 10 bases unmatched. CDR3 length equals 15 residues. The CDR3 loop is CASSVASGSRSEQFF. CDR3 DNA sequence: TGTGCCAGTAGTGTTGCTAGCGGGAGTAGGAGTGAGCAGTTCTTC.

In its sample, this clonotype ranks as medium-sized. V and J are TRBV6-1 and TRBJ1-5; D remains unclear. V was shortened by 8 bases and J by 9 bases, with 5 bases between the two germline ends. CDR1 and CDR2 (germline): MNHNS, SASEGT. The CDR3 covers 9 residues. The DNA for the CDR3 is TGTGCCAGCTTAGTGCCCCAGCATTTT. Its protein is CASLVPQHF.

By sample fraction, this clonotype is large. This sequence joins TRBV7-9 and TRBJ1-1, with D unclear. The CDR3 contains 13 residues. Trimming took 5 bases from V and 2 from J, leaving 9 bases between them. The V gene's germline CDR1 is SEHNR and CDR2 FQNEAQ (reference sequence). The CDR3 protein is CASSRLYNTEAFF. The CDR3 region has the DNA TGTGCCAGCAGCCGCCTATATAACACTGAAGCTTTCTTT.

This clonotype was seen more than once but under ten times. The V gene is TRBV2, the J gene TRBJ2-3, with D hard to call. The CDR3 loop spans 14 amino acids. The germline CDR1 and CDR2 sequences are SNHLY and FYNNEI. Trimming shortened V by 5 bases and J by 0 bases, and 9 bases separated the two germline ends. CDR3 sequence (DNA): TGTGCCAGCAGTCCCGGCAGCAGCACAGATACGCAGTATTTT. This encodes CASSPGSSTDTQYF.

This clonotype was observed a single time. J is TRBJ2-5 and V is TRBV5-8; D gene uncertain. The ends were cut back, 2 bases at V and 5 bases at J, with 19 bases in the middle. The germline CDR1 and CDR2 sequences are SGHTS and YDEGEE. The length of the CDR3 is 16 residues. CDR3 sequence (DNA): TGTGCCAGCAGCTTATCGCTGGCGGCTTCACGGGAGACCCAGTACTTC. It encodes CASSLSLAASRETQYF. The full variable domain, in which reference TRBV5-8 and TRBJ2-5 provide the parts outside the CDR3, is EAGVTQSPTHLIKTRGQQATLRCSPISGHTSVYWYQQALGLGLQFLLWYDEGEERNRGNFPPRFSGRQFPNYSSELNVNALELEDSALYLCASSLSLAASRETQYFGPGTRLLVL.

This clonotype was observed once. V gene TRBV29-1 combines with J gene TRBJ2-1; 9 bases line up with TRBD2. The CDR3 is 15 residues long. The germline V gene has CDR1 SQVTM and CDR2 ANQGSEA. The junction had 14 bases not matched to a gene; V was cut back by 7 bases and J by 7 bases. In DNA form, the CDR3 reads TGCAGCGGGGAGGGTTCCGCGGGGGGGCCAAATGAGCAGTTCTTC. The encoded protein is CSGEGSAGGPNEQFF.

The chain links TRBV6-2 or TRBV6-3 to TRBJ2-7; 9 nucleotides align to TRBD2. V was clipped by 2 bases and J by 5 bases; unmatched bases: 16. This CDR3 is built from 18 residues. Germline V gene data show CDR1 as MNHEY and CDR2 as SVGEGT. As DNA, the CDR3 is TGTGCCAGCAGTTACGTCCGTTCGTGGGCGGGAGGGAGGAACGAGCAGTACTTC. This codes for CASSYVRSWAGGRNEQYF.

This clonotype turned up a few times. V gene TRBV7-2 combines with J gene TRBJ2-5; D remains unclear. V was trimmed by 5 bases and J by 3 bases, leaving 10 bases between them. The CDR3 runs to 13 residues. CDR1 SGHTA and CDR2 FQGNSA come from the germline V gene. The CDR3, as DNA: TGTGCCAGCAGCCGAGCCTCTAAAGAGACCCAGTACTTC. This gives the protein CASSRASKETQYF.

The CDR3 sequence is CASSEWDRGYTF. As DNA, the CDR3 is TGTGCCAGTAGTGAATGGGATCGAGGCTACACCTTC. The rearrangement joins TRBV19 to TRBJ1-2; no clear D. V was trimmed by 5 bases and J by 8 bases, leaving 12 bases between them. This CDR3 contains 12 residues. From germline, CDR1 is LNHDA and CDR2 SQIVND (reference sequence).